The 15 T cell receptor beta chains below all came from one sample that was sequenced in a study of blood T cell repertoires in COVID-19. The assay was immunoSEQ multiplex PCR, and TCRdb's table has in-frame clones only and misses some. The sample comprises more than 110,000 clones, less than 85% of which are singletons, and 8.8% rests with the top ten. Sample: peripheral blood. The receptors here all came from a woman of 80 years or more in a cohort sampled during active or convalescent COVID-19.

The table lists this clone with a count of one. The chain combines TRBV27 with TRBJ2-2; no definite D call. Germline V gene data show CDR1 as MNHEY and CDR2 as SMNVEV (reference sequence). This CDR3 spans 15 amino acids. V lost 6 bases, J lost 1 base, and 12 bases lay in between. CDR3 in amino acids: CASSFRRWNTGELFF. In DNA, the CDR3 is TGTGCCAGCAGCTTCCGGAGATGGAACACCGGGGAGCTGTTTTTT.

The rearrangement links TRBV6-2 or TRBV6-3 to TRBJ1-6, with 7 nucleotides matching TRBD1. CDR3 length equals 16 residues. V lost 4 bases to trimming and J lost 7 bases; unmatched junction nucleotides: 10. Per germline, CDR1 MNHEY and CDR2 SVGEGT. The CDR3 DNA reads TGTGCCAGCAGTTCACCGGCAGGGGGTAGGAATTCACCCCTCCACTTT. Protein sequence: CASSSPAGGRNSPLHF.

CDR3 nucleotides: TGTGCCAGCAGCCCGGATAGCGGGGGGTACATAGGAGATACGCAGTATTTT. Residues: CASSPDSGGYIGDTQYF. The genes are TRBV5-4 and TRBJ2-3; 10 nucleotides match TRBD2. J gave up 5 bases and V 4 bases, and 13 bases lay outside the gene matches. Germline V gives CDR1 SGHNT, CDR2 YYREEE (reference sequence). The CDR3 length is 17 residues. The whole variable domain, filled in from reference TRBV5-4 and TRBJ2-3, reads ETGVTQSPTHLIKTRGQQVTLRCSSQSGHNTVSWYQQALGQGPQFIFQYYREEENGRGNFPPRFSGLQFPNYSSELNVNALELDDSALYLCASSPDSGGYIGDTQYFGPGTRLTVL.

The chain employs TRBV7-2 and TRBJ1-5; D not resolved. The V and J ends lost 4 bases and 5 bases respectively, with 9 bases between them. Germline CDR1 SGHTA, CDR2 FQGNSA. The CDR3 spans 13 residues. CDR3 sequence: CASSYGGDQPQHF. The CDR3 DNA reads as TGTGCCAGCAGCTATGGAGGTGATCAGCCCCAGCATTTT.

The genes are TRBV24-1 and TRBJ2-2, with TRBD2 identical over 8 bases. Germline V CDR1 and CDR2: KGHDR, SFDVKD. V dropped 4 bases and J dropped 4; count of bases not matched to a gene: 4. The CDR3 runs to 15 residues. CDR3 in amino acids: CATSDSRGGTGELFF. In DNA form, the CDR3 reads TGTGCCACCAGTGACTCCCGGGGGGGCACCGGGGAGCTGTTTTTT.

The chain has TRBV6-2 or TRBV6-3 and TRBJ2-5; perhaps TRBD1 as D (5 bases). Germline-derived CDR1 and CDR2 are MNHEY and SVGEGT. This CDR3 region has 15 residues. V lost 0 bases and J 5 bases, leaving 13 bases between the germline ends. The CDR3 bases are TGTGCCAGCAGTTACTCAGGGGATTGGTCGGAGACCCAGTACTTC. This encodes CASSYSGDWSETQYF.

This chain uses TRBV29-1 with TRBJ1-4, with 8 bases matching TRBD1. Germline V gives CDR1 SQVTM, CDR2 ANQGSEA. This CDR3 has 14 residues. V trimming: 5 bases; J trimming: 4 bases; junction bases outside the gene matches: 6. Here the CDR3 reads CSVPGTGINEKLFF. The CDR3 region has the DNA TGCAGCGTTCCAGGGACAGGAATTAATGAAAAACTGTTTTTT.

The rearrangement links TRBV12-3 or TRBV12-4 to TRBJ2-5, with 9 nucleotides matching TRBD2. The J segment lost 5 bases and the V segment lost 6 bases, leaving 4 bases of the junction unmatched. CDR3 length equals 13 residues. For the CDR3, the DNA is TGTGCCAGCAGCTTGAGCGGGGGGGAGACCCAGTACTTC. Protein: CASSLSGGETQYF.

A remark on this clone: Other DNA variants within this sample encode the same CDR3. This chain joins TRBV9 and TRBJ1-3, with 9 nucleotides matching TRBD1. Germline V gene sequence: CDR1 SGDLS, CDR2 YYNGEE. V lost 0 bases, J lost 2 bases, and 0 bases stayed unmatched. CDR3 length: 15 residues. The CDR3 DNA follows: TGTGCCAGCAGCGTAGGACAGGGGGCTGGAAACACCATATATTTT. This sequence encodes CASSVGQGAGNTIYF.

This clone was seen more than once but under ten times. CDR3 protein: CASTEGPKTGVYQETQYF. The CDR3 DNA is TGTGCCAGCACAGAGGGTCCTAAGACAGGGGTGTACCAAGAGACCCAGTACTTC. The gene calls are TRBV2 and TRBJ2-5, with 8 nucleotides matching TRBD1. The CDR3 has 18 residues. Trimming cost V 7 bases and J 0 bases; bases outside gene matches: 16. Germline CDR1 is SNHLY and CDR2 is FYNNEI.

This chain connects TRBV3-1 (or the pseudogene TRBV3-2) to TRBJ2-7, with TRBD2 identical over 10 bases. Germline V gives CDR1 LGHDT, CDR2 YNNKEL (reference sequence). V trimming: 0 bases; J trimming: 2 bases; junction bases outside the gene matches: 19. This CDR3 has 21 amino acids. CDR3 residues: CASSQDRRGRTSGSPTYEQYF. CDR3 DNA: TGTGCCAGCAGCCAAGATCGGAGGGGGAGGACTAGCGGCTCTCCGACCTACGAGCAGTACTTC.

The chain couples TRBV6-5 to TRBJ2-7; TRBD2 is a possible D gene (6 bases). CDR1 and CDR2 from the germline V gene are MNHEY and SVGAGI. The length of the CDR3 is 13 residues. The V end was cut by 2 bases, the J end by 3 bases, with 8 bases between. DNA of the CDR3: TGTGCCAGCAGTTACAGGGGAGGCTACGAGCAGTACGTC. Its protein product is CASSYRGGYEQYV.

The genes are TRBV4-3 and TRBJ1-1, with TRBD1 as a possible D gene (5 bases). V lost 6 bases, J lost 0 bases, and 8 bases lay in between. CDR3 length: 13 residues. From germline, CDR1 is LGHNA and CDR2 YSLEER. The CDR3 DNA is TGCGCCAGCAGGCGACAGATGAACACTGAAGCTTTCTTT. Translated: CASRRQMNTEAFF.

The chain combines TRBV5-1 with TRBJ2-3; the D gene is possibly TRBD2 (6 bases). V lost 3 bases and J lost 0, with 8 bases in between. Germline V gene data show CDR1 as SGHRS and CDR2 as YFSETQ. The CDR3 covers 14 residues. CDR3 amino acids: CASSSGLSTDTQYF. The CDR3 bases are TGCGCCAGCAGCTCGGGACTCAGCACAGATACGCAGTATTTT.

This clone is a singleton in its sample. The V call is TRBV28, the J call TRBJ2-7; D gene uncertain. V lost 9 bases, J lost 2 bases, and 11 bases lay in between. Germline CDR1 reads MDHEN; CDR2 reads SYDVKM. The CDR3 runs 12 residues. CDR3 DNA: TGTGCCAGTCACAGCTTACCCTACGAGCAGTACTTC. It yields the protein CASHSLPYEQYF.